Listed below are T cell receptor beta chains from one sample, sequenced in a study of cytomegalovirus exposure and HLA in healthy donors. The assay was immunoSEQ multiplex PCR, and TCRdb's table has in-frame clones only and misses some. The repertoire includes some 120,000 clones, 85% to 90% of them detected once, and 0.95% to 1.3% sits in the top ten. The material sequenced was PBMCs. These receptor sequences come from a woman younger than 35 in good health and CMV-seronegative. CDR3s leave out the opening cysteine and the closing phenylalanine or tryptophan. D genes are given only for firm matches.

j_call | v_call | d_call | cdr3_aa
TRBJ1-1 | TRBV18 | . | ASSPGDYTEAF
TRBJ1-1 | TRBV7-2 | . | ASSLVTVRAF
TRBJ1-5 | TRBV19 | . | ASRREGQPQH
TRBJ2-5 | TRBV10-3 | . | AISPDRQETQY
TRBJ1-1 | TRBV27 | . | ASSPGAMNTEAF
TRBJ1-1 | TRBV28 | . | ASSFLGLTEAF
TRBJ2-5 | TRBV7-6 | TRBD1 | ASTPRQGWETQY
TRBJ2-5 | TRBV6-4 | TRBD2 | ASNYPSGVETQY
TRBJ2-3 | TRBV4-1 | TRBD2 | ASSSGLTDTQY
TRBJ1-2 | TRBV25-1 | . | ASSDMGWGADGYT
TRBJ1-5 | TRBV18 | . | ASSSGSDSNQPQH
TRBJ2-1 | TRBV7-2 | TRBD1 | ASSLARVDRGSYNEQF
TRBJ2-3 | TRBV19 | TRBD2 | ASSPIAGYTDTQY
TRBJ1-6 | TRBV6-5 | . | ASSFGTLPSPLH
TRBJ2-3 | TRBV28 | . | ASSLAGSTDTQY
TRBJ2-1 | TRBV5-1 | . | ASSPTTGFNEQF
TRBJ1-2 | TRBV6-1 | . | ASSQAGGGFNGYT
TRBJ1-2 | TRBV5-8 | TRBD1 | ASSPDRGRGYT
TRBJ1-1 | TRBV6-5 | . | ASRDGGGTEAF
TRBJ2-3 | TRBV5-8 | . | ASSLDRMLRSGTDTQY
TRBJ2-1 | TRBV2 | . | ASGGLSYNEQF
TRBJ1-4 | TRBV11-2 | . | ASSPLKGQGKIEKLF
TRBJ2-1 | TRBV6-1 | . | ASSYGNEQF
TRBJ2-7 | TRBV4-3 | TRBD1 | ASSQADRVGNEQY
TRBJ1-1 | TRBV9 | TRBD1 | ASSAHSGQAEAF
TRBJ2-7 | TRBV4-2 | TRBD2 | ASSQGASSGTSYEQY
TRBJ2-1 | TRBV6-5 | . | ASSYRGAMVNEQF
TRBJ1-2 | TRBV28 | . | ASSNTLLQVGYGYT
TRBJ1-1 | TRBV4-3 | TRBD1 | ASSHAEGARSRRNTEAF
TRBJ1-1 | TRBV5-1 | . | ASSFGPGNTEAF
TRBJ1-1 | TRBV18 | . | ASSPTWGENTEAF
TRBJ2-7 | TRBV7-9 | . | ASSYSDEQY
TRBJ2-3 | TRBV9 | . | ASSTLSEAVITDTQY
TRBJ1-4 | TRBV28 | . | ASSSPGGNEKLF
TRBJ2-6 | TRBV9 | . | ASSGKLSGANVLT
TRBJ2-1 | TRBV7-9 | TRBD2 | ASSLGAGLGNNEQF
TRBJ2-5 | TRBV12-5 | TRBD2 | ASGLTTNIGGGGETQY
TRBJ1-3 | TRBV6-6 | . | ASSYSGGGTIY
TRBJ1-1 | TRBV6-1 | . | ASSDDPLNTEAF
TRBJ2-2 | TRBV27 | . | ASSLWGGASGELF
TRBJ2-1 | TRBV5-4 | TRBD2 | ASSLLGGRVYNEQF
TRBJ1-1 | TRBV5-4 | TRBD1 | ASSLRQGNTEAF
TRBJ1-5 | TRBV5-6 | TRBD1 | ASSTGTGGNQPQH
TRBJ1-2 | TRBV18 | . | ASSPPGAGYT
TRBJ2-2 | TRBV7-6 | . | ASSLVEGESLNTGELF
TRBJ1-1 | TRBV2 | TRBD1 | ASRRQGANEAF
TRBJ1-4 | TRBV7-8 | . | ASSLVGRVATNEKLF
TRBJ1-2 | TRBV6-6 | . | ASSYDDGAYGYT
TRBJ1-1 | TRBV5-1 | . | ASSLAGDGTEAF
TRBJ2-1 | TRBV30 | . | AWSEVHYSEQF
TRBJ2-1 | TRBV2 | TRBD1 | ARETQGTRNEQF
TRBJ1-2 | TRBV19 | . | ASSPTPLVNYGYT
TRBJ1-3 | TRBV19 | . | ASSPLAGKTGNTIY
TRBJ2-6 | TRBV30 | . | AWGERLGASGANVLT